There are a few counts of the clone carrying this TCR beta chain. The data stem from a study of T-cell reconstitution after alpha-beta-depleted transplantation in children. Unique molecular identifiers were incorporated during preparation of the TCRbeta library. TCRdb independently ran MiXCR on the PCR reads; one entry per CDR3 protein. Among approximately 400,000 distinct CDR3 sequences listed, approximately 11% were seen once. The sequencing used PBMCs from the stem cell graft donor, collected from the stem cell graft. The TCR originated in a human donor who donated a stem cell graft to a child with acute myeloid leukemia.

CDR3 protein: CASSSHGGSGTGELFF. The CDR3, as DNA: TGTGCCAGCAGTTCACACGGTGGATCGGGCACCGGGGAGCTGTTTTTT. J is TRBJ2-2 and V is TRBV6-5; D is uncertain. In germline, CDR1 is MNHEY, CDR2 SVGAGI. The CDR3 sequence is 16 residues long. V lost 4 bases to trimming and J lost 4 bases, with 16 bases between them.